This record covers a single TCR beta chain. The antigen remains undetermined. PCR was performed using 60 Vbeta and 13 Jbeta primers. Here immunoSEQ multiplex PCR was the method, and the copy in TCRdb shows in-frame clones only, minus some. The repertoire holds roughly 150,000 clones, with roughly four fifths as singletons. The data were obtained in a study of cytomegalovirus exposure and HLA in healthy donors. Each donor was nominally healthy when sampled (though unrecorded immune exposures were likely). The study's findings and limits: A missense variant in DCLRE1C was later tied to TCR beta V- and J-gene trimming. The study carried out a later analysis of TCR beta sequences. It associated approximately 16,000 of them with specific HLA alleles at a false discovery rate of 0.05.

The CDR3 runs 18 residues. The V gene end was trimmed by 0 bases and the J gene end by 5 bases; junction bases not matched to a gene: 14. Germline CDR1 reads SGHKS; CDR2 reads YYEKEE (reference sequence). The TCR originated in a woman under 30 in good health and CMV-seronegative. The sequenced sample consisted of PBMCs. The chain combines TRBV5-5 with TRBJ2-1, with 7 bases aligning to TRBD2. This CDR3 reads CASSLAGAHSGPNNEQFF. The CDR3 DNA is TGTGCCAGCAGCTTGGCCGGGGCCCATAGCGGGCCTAACAATGAGCAGTTCTTC.